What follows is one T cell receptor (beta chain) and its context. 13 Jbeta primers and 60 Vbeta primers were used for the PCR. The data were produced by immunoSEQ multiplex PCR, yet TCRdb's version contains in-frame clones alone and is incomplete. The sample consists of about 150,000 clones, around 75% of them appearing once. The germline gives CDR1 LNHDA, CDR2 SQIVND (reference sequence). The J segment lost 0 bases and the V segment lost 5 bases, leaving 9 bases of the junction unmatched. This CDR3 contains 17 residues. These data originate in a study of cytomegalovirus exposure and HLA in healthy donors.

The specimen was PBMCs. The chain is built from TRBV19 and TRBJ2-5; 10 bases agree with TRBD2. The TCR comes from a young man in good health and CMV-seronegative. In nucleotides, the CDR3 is TGTGCCAGTAGTTCACAAAGCGGGAGGGCTTACCAAGAGACCCAGTACTTC. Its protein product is CASSSQSGRAYQETQYF.